This entry describes one T cell receptor beta chain. Its target is not known. The data are from a study of a mutant IDH1 vaccine in newly diagnosed glioma. The method was immunoSEQ multiplex PCR; TCRdb's version includes in-frame clones alone and lacks a portion of them. This sample carries roughly 49,000 clones, roughly 92% of them seen once, and the ten largest clones take less than 2.5%. The time point is: week 35, safety follow-up. All doses held 300 ug of mutant IDH1 20-mer peptide, with topical imiquimod. Per germline, CDR1 DFQATT and CDR2 SNEGSKA (reference sequence). Trimming left V 8 bases short and J 6 bases short, with 12 bases between. The CDR3 has 11 residues.

This receptor was taken from a man aged 45 to 65 with glioma. The V gene is TRBV20-1, the J gene TRBJ2-3; D remains unclear. The material sequenced was PBMCs, taken from a glioma patient whose treatment included an IDH1 peptide vaccine. CDR3 coding DNA: TGCAGTCCCCGTTTTGGGGATACGCAGTATTTT. Its protein product is CSPRFGDTQYF.